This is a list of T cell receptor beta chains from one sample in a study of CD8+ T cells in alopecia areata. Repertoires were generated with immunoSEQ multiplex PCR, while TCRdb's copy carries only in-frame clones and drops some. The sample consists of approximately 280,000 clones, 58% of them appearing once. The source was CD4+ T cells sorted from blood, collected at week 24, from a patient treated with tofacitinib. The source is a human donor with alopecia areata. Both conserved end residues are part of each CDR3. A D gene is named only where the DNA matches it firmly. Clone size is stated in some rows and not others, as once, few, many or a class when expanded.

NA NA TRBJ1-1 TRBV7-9 CASSLGTLNTEAFF TGTGCCAGCAGCTTAGGGACCCTGAACACTGAAGCTTTCTTT
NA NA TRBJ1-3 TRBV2 CASSLEYLSGNTIYF TGTGCCAGCAGTCTGGAATACCTCTCTGGAAACACCATATATTTT
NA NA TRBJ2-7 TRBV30 CAWSRTAEQYF TGTGCCTGGAGCCGCACAGCCGAGCAGTACTTC
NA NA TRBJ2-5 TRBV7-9 CASSLLAGVETQYF TGTGCCAGCAGCTTACTGGCAGGGGTGGAGACCCAGTACTTC
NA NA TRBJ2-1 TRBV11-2 CASSPSYTNEQFF TGTGCCAGCAGCCCTAGTTACACCAATGAGCAGTTCTTC
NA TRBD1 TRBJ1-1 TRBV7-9 CASSSTGATEAFF TGTGCCAGCAGCTCAACAGGGGCCACTGAAGCTTTCTTT
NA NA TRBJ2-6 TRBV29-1 CSAPLISSGANVLTF TGCAGCGCTCCCCTCATCAGCTCTGGGGCCAACGTCCTGACTTTC
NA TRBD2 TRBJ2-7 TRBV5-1 CASSPGLAESYEQYF TGCGCCAGCAGCCCGGGACTAGCTGAATCCTACGAGCAGTACTTC
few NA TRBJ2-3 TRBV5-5 CASTSSGTSSTDTQYF TGTGCCAGCACGAGTTCCGGGACTTCGAGCACAGATACGCAGTATTTT
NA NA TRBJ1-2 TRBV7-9 CASTLSGQRGHGYTF TGTGCCAGCACCCTCTCAGGCCAAAGAGGGCATGGCTACACCTTC
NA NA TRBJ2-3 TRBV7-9 CASSLSADTQYF TGTGCCAGCAGCCTAAGTGCAGATACGCAGTATTTT
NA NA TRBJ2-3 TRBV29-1 CSVSIKVTDTQYF TGCAGCGTCTCGATTAAGGTTACAGATACGCAGTATTTT
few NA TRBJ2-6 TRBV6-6 CASSDRGSGANVLTF TGTGCCAGCAGTGACAGAGGCTCTGGGGCCAACGTCCTGACTTTC
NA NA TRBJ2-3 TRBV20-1 CSAPDTDTQYF TGCAGTGCTCCAGACACAGATACGCAGTATTTT
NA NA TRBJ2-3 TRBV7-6 CASSLTPGGGTDTQYF TGTGCCAGCAGCCTGACGCCTGGCGGGGGCACAGATACGCAGTATTTT
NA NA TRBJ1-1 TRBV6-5 CASSYSRGVGYTEAFF TGTGCCAGCAGTTACTCGCGGGGGGTCGGGTACACTGAAGCTTTCTTT
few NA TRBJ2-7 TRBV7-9 CASSFEGRTQYF TGTGCCAGCAGCTTCGAGGGTCGTACTCAGTACTTC
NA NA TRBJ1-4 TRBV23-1 CASSQRRGGAGEKLFF TGCGCCAGCAGTCAGCGAAGGGGAGGCGCAGGTGAAAAACTGTTTTTT
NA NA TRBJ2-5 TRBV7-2 CASSLATVAQETQYF TGTGCCAGCAGCTTAGCTACAGTAGCCCAAGAGACCCAGTACTTC
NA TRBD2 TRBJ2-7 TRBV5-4 CASSFGLAGGIYEQYF TGTGCCAGCAGCTTCGGACTAGCGGGGGGTATCTACGAGCAGTACTTC